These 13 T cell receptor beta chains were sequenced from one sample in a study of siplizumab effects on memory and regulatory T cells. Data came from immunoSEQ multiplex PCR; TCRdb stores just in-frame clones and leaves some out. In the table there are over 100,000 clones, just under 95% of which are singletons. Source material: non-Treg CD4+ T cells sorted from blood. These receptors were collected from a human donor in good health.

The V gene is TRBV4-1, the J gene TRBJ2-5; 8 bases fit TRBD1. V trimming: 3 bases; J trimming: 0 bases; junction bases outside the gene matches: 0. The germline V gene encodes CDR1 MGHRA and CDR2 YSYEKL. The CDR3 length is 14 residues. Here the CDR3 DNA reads TGCGCCAGCAGCCAGGACAGGGACCAAGAGACCCAGTACTTC. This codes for CASSQDRDQETQYF.

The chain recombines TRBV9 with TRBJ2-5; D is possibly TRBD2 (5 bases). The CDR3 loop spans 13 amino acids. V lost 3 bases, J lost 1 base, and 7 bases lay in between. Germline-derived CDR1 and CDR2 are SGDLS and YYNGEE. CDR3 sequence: CASSGTPQETQYF. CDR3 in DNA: TGTGCCAGCAGCGGGACTCCCCAAGAGACCCAGTACTTC.

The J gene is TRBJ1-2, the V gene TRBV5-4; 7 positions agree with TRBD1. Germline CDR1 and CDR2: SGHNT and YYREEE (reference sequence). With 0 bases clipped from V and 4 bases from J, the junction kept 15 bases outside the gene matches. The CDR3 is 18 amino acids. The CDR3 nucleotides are TGTGCCAGCAGCTTGGCCAAGGGGGGGGACAGTGTACTCTATGGCTACACCTTC. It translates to CASSLAKGGDSVLYGYTF.

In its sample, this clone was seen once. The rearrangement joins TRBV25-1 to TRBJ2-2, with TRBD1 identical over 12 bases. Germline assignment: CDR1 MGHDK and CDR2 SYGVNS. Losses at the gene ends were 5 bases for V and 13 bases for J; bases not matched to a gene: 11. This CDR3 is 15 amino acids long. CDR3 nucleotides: TGTGCCAGCAGTCTCGGGACAGGGGGCAATGGAGGGCTGTTTTTT. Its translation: CASSLGTGGNGGLFF.

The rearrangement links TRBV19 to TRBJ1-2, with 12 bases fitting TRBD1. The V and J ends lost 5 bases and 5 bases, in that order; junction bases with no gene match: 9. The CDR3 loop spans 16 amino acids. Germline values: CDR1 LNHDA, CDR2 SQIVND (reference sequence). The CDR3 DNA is TGTGCCAGTAGTGGGGACAGGGGGCGCTTAGGGTATGGCTACACCTTC. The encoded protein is CASSGDRGRLGYGYTF. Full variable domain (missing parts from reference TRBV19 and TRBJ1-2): DGGITQSPKYLFRKEGQNVTLSCEQNLNHDAMYWYRQDPGQGLRLIYYSQIVNDFQKGDIAEGYSVSREKKESFPLTVTSAQKNPTAFYLCASSGDRGRLGYGYTFGSGTRLTVV.

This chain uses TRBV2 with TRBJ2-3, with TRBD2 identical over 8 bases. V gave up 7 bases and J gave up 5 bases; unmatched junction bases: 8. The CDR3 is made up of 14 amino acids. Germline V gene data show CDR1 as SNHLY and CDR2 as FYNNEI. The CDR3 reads CASNGGGMVDTQYF. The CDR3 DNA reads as TGTGCCAGCAACGGCGGGGGGATGGTAGATACGCAGTATTTT.

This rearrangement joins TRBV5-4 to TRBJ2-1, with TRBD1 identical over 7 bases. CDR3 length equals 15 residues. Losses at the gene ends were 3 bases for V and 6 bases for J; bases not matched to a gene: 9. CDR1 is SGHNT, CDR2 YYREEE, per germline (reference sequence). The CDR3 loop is CASSWGDRVFNEQFF. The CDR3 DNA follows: TGTGCCAGCAGCTGGGGCGACAGGGTCTTCAATGAGCAGTTCTTC.

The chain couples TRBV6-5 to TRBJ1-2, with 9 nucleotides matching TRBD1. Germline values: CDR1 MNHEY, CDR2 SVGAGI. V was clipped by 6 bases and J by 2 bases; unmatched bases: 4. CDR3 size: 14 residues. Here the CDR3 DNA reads TGTGCCAGCAGAAGTGGGACAGGGAACTATGGCTACACCTTC. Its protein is CASRSGTGNYGYTF.

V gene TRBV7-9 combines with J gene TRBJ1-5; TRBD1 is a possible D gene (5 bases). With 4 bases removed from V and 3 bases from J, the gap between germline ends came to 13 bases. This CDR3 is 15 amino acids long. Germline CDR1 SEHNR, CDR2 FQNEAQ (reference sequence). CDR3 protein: CASSSGTVNNQPQHF. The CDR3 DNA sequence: TGTGCCAGCAGCTCAGGGACGGTAAACAATCAGCCCCAGCATTTT.

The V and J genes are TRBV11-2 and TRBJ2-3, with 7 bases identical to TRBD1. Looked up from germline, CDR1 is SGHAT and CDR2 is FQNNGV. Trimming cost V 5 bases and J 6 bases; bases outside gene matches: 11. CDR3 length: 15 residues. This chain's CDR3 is CASSQGGRVGDTQYF. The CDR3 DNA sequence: TGTGCCAGCAGCCAAGGGGGCAGGGTCGGGGATACGCAGTATTTT.

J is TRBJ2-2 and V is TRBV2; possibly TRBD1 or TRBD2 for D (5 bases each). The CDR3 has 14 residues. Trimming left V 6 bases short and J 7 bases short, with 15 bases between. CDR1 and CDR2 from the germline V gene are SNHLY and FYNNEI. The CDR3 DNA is TGTGCCAGCAGCGAGGGGCCCGGGATCGGGGAGCTGTTTTTT. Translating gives CASSEGPGIGELFF.

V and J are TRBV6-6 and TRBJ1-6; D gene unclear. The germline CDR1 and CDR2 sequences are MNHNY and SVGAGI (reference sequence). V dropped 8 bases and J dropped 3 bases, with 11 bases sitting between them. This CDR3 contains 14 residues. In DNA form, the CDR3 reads TGTGCCAGCCATACGGACGGCTATAATTCACCCCTCCACTTT. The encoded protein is CASHTDGYNSPLHF.

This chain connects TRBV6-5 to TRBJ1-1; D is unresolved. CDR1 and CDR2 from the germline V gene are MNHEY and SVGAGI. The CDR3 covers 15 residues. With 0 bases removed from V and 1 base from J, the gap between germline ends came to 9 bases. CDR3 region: CASSYSPGANTEAFF. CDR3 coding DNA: TGTGCCAGCAGTTACTCTCCAGGCGCGAACACTGAAGCTTTCTTT.